This T cell receptor beta chain was identified in a study of post-analysis software for immune sequencing data (dated by TCRdb to the mid-2010s). About the investigation overall: Relapsing-remitting, secondary progressive and progressive-relapsing multiple sclerosis were recorded as disease courses, and subtype annotation was lacking for some patients. Patient repertoires were compared against around twelve previously published healthy control repertoires from donors aged about 6 to 25 years. A subset of samples was prepared in parallel using single-end sample barcoding, then pooled and co-amplified after Illumina adapter ligation. Paper-wide results and their limitations: The control group was slightly older than the multiple sclerosis patient group. Significantly lower normalized Chao1 diversity was found in multiple sclerosis patients than in controls, suggesting substantial peripheral T-cell clonal expansion. Direct clustering with F measure revealed strong co-clustering of samples prepared in the same batch, which led to a batch-effect correction. Significantly higher frequencies in patients than in controls were found for about five TRBV segments, including TRBV5-6, TRBV5-1 and TRBV20-1.

Preparation of the library involved PCR. Instrument on record: Illumina HiSeq 2500. To reduce PCR and sequencing biases, unique molecular identifiers were incorporated into the TCR beta cDNA libraries. Some 500,000 cDNA molecules were obtained for every 1 to 10 million input T cells, so each molecule roughly corresponded to one T cell. The patient libraries were prepared and sequenced using the same protocol as the earlier healthy control dataset. Samples belonging to the same batch were prepared together, multiplexed and sequenced on a shared HiSeq lane. Concerning the study's data processing: MIGEC was used to process the raw barcoded reads, and molecular identifier groups with only a single read were discarded before consensus assembly and CDR3 extraction. VDJtools was used for post-analysis of the clonotype tables, with diversity normalized by down-sampling every dataset to the smallest sample size. Repertoire overlap clustering matched CDR3 amino acid but not nucleotide sequences to correct batch-related cross-sample contamination. Using fastp at Q25 and MiXCR, TCRdb reprocessed the public reads and kept productive beta chains. Every entry covers one CDR3 protein and lists the most common genes and DNA from its rows. For this entry, the V and J calls and clone size follow TCRdb and not the study's own pipeline. The sample yields 750,000 to 950,000 distinct CDR3 sequences; roughly half were counted once. Approximately 4.2% of the sample is in the top ten clones.

To demonstrate the VDJtools post-analysis software, TCR beta repertoires were profiled from the peripheral blood of 10 to 15 young patients with multiple sclerosis. Multiple sclerosis patients were children and adolescents aged about 6 to 16 years. For CDR1 and CDR2, the germline V gene (reference sequence) lists LGHDT and YNNKEL. The junction carries 14 bases between V and J, which are trimmed by 0 bases and 3 bases respectively. Its CDR3 holds 16 amino acids, cysteine through phenylalanine. Only the CDR3 region is kept as DNA, spanning 48 bases read in frame from base 1. Points on this clonotype: What this receptor recognizes is not known. Per-base quality was not reported, and no clone a single base away is much larger than it.

This chain is built from TRBV3-1 and TRBJ1-2; no confident D gene assignment can be made. The sequenced material came from blood. The sequence came from a girl aged 10-17 years with multiple sclerosis. The sequenced DNA is TGTGCCAGCAGCCAAGATCGGGCGGGGTATGACTATGGCTACACCTTC. This sequence encodes CASSQDRAGYDYGYTF.